This T cell receptor beta chain was retrieved from a study of T-cell reconstitution after alpha-beta-depleted transplantation in children. The TCRbeta library was prepared with unique molecular identifiers. TCRdb redid the calling of the PCR reads with MiXCR, one entry per CDR3 protein. The sample carries 380,000 or so distinct CDR3 sequences, 10% to 15% recorded once. This clonotype was picked up a small number of times. The junction departs from the called germline gene at one end, perhaps through a read error. CDR1 and CDR2 from the germline V gene are SNHLY and FYNNEI. The CDR3 consists of 15 residues.

This specimen was PBMCs, taken from the stem cell graft. V gene TRBV2 combines with J gene TRBJ2-1; the D is unclear. The TCR was taken from a human donor who donated a stem cell graft to a child with Fanconi anemia. The chain's CDR3 is CASSELTAGGDEQFF. The DNA of the CDR3 is TGTGCCAGTAGTGAATTAACTGCCGGTGGGGATGAGCAGTTCTTC.